This T cell receptor beta chain was recorded in a study of OX40 agonist ivuxolimab in advanced cancers. With respect to the entire study: Ivuxolimab was a fully human IgG2 agonistic monoclonal antibody targeting the costimulatory receptor OX40 (CD134). Patients were allowed to have had prior anti-PD-1, anti-PD-L1 or anti-CTLA-4 therapy, and approximately 39% of the dose-escalation patients had been treated with checkpoint inhibitors. The purpose of peripheral TCRbeta sequencing was to test whether ivuxolimab changed TCR sequence diversity and led to clonal T-cell expansion. The monotherapy dose-escalation portion (N ≈ 52 patients) of the phase I ivuxolimab trial is reported in the paper. In the dose-escalation cohort, approximately 80% of patients were male, and the mean age was around 60 years with a range of roughly 20 to 80. Among the approximately 54 dose-escalation patients, roughly 20 had hepatocellular carcinoma, approximately 15 melanoma, 9 renal cell carcinoma and 9 head and neck cancer. Partial responses occurred in three dose-escalation patients, of whom one had hepatocellular carcinoma and two had cutaneous melanoma. Intravenous ivuxolimab was administered to patients every 2 weeks at six dose levels: 0.01, 0.1, 0.3, 1.5, 3 and 10 mg/kg. General conclusions and limits of the study: At doses from 0.1 to 3.0 mg/kg, clonal expansion was seen in both CD4+ and CD8+ blood T cells between baseline and week 6. On average, CD8+ T cells showed more expanded clones than CD4+ T cells after ivuxolimab. Antigen specificity was not determined for the clonally expanded peripheral T cells. Low levels of normalized T-cell clonal expansion were also seen in some nonresponding patients. Partial responders in the 0.1-3.0 mg/kg groups had among the lowest normalized peripheral clonal expansion, especially among CD8+ T cells.

Per the germline V gene, ENHRY is the CDR1 and SYGVKD is the CDR2. The CDR3 covers 14 residues, taking in both the cysteine and the phenylalanine. Left in the record is the CDR3 DNA by itself, 42 bases read in frame from the first base. The germline ends are 11 bases apart after V is trimmed by 0 bases and J by 6 bases. The trial excluded patients who had a history of autoimmune disease or were on systemic immunosuppression. Peripheral blood for TCR sequencing was drawn from every dose cohort at baseline, at cycle 4 day 1 and at cycle 7 day 1. Samples were obtained from an open-label, multicenter, first-in-human phase I dose-escalation trial of ivuxolimab. Adults with locally advanced or metastatic melanoma, renal cell carcinoma, hepatocellular carcinoma or head and neck squamous cell carcinoma were enrolled in the trial. CD4+ and CD8+ T cells were sorted separately from peripheral blood before TCR sequencing.

To sequence the TCRbeta CDR3 region, genomic DNA was isolated from the sorted cells. The immunoSEQ Assay was used for sequencing of TCRbeta CDR3 regions. TCRdb limited this immuneACCESS table to in-frame rearrangements with V and J called. A share of clones is missing; checked studies link under half to unresolved V genes, and the rest is unexplained. The sample contains 35,000 or so clones, 84% of them found a single time. The ten top clones hold roughly 18% of the sample. Concerning this clone: The antigen it recognizes is unknown. No per-base quality is available; no much larger clone lies one base away.

Source: CD4+ or CD8+ T cells sorted from blood, taken in a trial of the OX40 agonist ivuxolimab. This TCR derives from an adult with an advanced solid tumor such as melanoma, head and neck, liver or kidney cancer. Recombination joined TRBV10-3 with TRBJ1-2; no confident D gene assignment can be made. Here is the DNA: TGTGCCATCAGTGAGTCGAAGAGGTCCAATGGCTACACCTTC. Protein translation: CAISESKRSNGYTF.